One sample yielded the 9 T cell receptor beta chains listed below, sequenced in a study of memory CD4+ T cells and cytomegalovirus serostatus. Profiled with immunoSEQ multiplex PCR; TCRdb holds only in-frame clones, not every one. The sample contains over 35,000 clones, just under 80% of which appear only once. The sort gate was single viable CD3+CD4+CD8-CD45RO+ cells for memory CD4+ T cells. The sequencing sample was made of memory CD4+ T cells from blood. These receptors were taken from an adult in good health and CMV-seronegative.

The chain is built from TRBV4-3 and TRBJ2-3; TRBD1 agrees at 10 bases. CDR1 and CDR2 (germline): LGHNA, YSLEER. The CDR3 loop spans 17 amino acids. V dropped 4 bases and J dropped 3; count of bases not matched to a gene: 10. CDR3 sequence reads: CASSPDLTGGVTDTQYF. CDR3 sequence (DNA): TGCGCCAGCAGCCCCGACCTGACAGGGGGCGTTACAGATACGCAGTATTTT.

The rearrangement links TRBV7-3 to TRBJ2-2, with 10 bases lining up with TRBD2. V lost 3 bases to trimming and J lost 7 bases; unmatched junction nucleotides: 5. The CDR3 is 15 residues long. CDR1 SGHTA and CDR2 FQGTGA come from the germline V gene. In DNA, the CDR3 is TGTGCCAGCAGCTTTGTAGCGGGGGGCCGCGGGGAGCTGTTTTTT. Encoded protein: CASSFVAGGRGELFF.

This rearrangement joins TRBV9 to TRBJ1-1, with 8 bases identical to TRBD1. This CDR3 is 15 amino acids long. V dropped 4 bases and J dropped 6; count of bases not matched to a gene: 11. Germline loops: CDR1 SGDLS, CDR2 YYNGEE. Here the CDR3 DNA reads TGTGCCAGCAGCCCCAGGACAGGGTCCCCATCTGAAGCTTTCTTT. Its protein product is CASSPRTGSPSEAFF.

The chain couples TRBV6-5 to TRBJ2-5; possible D gene TRBD2, 7 bases. The CDR3 contains 14 residues. Germline-derived CDR1 and CDR2 are MNHEY and SVGAGI. Trimming removed 8 bases at V and 5 bases at J, with 18 bases between. The CDR3 DNA reads TGTGCCAGCTCAAGAACGGGGGGCTGGGAGACCCAGTACTTC. This gives the protein CASSRTGGWETQYF.

The CDR3 region has the DNA TGCGCCAGCACCCCCTCGGCGACAGGGGTAGGAGGGGAGCTGTTTTTT. This encodes CASTPSATGVGGELFF. The chain combines TRBV5-1 with TRBJ2-2; 8 nucleotides match TRBD1. The CDR3 runs to 16 residues. With V trimmed by 6 bases and J by 8 bases, 15 bases remained unmatched. Germline V gene sequence: CDR1 SGHRS, CDR2 YFSETQ.

The gene calls are TRBV2 and TRBJ1-6; the D is unclear. CDR3 size: 13 residues. Germline CDR1 is SNHLY and CDR2 is FYNNEI. The ends were cut back, 7 bases at V and 2 bases at J, with 6 bases in the middle. CDR3 in amino acids: CASTVTYNSPLHF. CDR3 coding DNA: TGTGCCAGCACAGTTACCTATAATTCACCCCTCCACTTT.

The J gene is TRBJ1-5, the V gene TRBV7-2; tentative D call: TRBD1 (5 bases). The CDR3 length is 14 residues. Germline V gene lookup returns CDR1 SGHTA and CDR2 FQGNSA. V was cut by 5 bases and J by 5 bases, with 13 bases left in between. The CDR3 region is CASSTRRGDQPQHF. CDR3 nucleotide sequence: TGTGCCAGCAGCACAAGGCGGGGGGATCAGCCCCAGCATTTT.

The V call is TRBV10-3, the J call TRBJ1-1, with D perhaps TRBD1 (6 bases). V was trimmed by 8 bases and J by 5 bases, leaving 15 bases between them. Germline values: CDR1 ENHRY, CDR2 SYGVKD. This CDR3 spans 13 amino acids. The CDR3 sequence: CAIQAQGGTEAFF. CDR3 nucleotides: TGTGCCATCCAGGCACAGGGCGGAACTGAAGCTTTCTTT.

The chain carries TRBV5-4 and TRBJ1-6, with D tentatively TRBD1 (5 bases). CDR3 length equals 17 residues. V shed 4 bases and J shed 0 bases, with 14 bases lying between them. The germline V gene encodes CDR1 SGHNT and CDR2 YYREEE (reference sequence). CDR3 DNA: TGTGCCAGCAGCCGGGGGGGAGGGAGCTCCTATAATTCACCCCTCCACTTT. Its translation is CASSRGGGSSYNSPLHF. The full variable domain, in which reference TRBV5-4 and TRBJ1-6 provide the parts outside the CDR3, is ETGVTQSPTHLIKTRGQQVTLRCSSQSGHNTVSWYQQALGQGPQFIFQYYREEENGRGNFPPRFSGLQFPNYSSELNVNALELDDSALYLCASSRGGGSSYNSPLHFGNGTRLTVT.